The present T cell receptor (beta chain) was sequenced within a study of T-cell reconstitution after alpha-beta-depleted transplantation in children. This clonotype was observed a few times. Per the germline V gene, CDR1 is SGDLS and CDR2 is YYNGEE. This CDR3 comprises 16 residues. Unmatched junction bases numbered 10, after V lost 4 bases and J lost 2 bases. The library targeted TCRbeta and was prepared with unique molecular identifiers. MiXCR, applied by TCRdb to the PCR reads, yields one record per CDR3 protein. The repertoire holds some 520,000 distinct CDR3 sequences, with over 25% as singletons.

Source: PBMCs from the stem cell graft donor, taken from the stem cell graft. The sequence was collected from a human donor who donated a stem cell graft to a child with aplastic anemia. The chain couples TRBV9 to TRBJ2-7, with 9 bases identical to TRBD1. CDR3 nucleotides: TGTGCCAGCAGCTCCAAGGGGACAGGGCCAACCTACGAGCAGTACTTC. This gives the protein CASSSKGTGPTYEQYF.